A few counts support the clone carrying this T cell receptor (beta chain). A multiplex PCR was run with 60 Vbeta primers and 13 Jbeta primers. The table came from immunoSEQ multiplex PCR; TCRdb's copy has only in-frame clones and leaves some out. The sample shows about 170,000 clones, 73% of them seen only once. The data are from a study of cytomegalovirus exposure and HLA in healthy donors. This CDR3 spans 12 amino acids. Trimming cost V 5 bases and J 5 bases, with 9 bases left between them. Germline V CDR1 and CDR2: GTSNPN, SVGIG (reference sequence). This TCR derives from a woman under 30 in good health and CMV-seropositive. The chain is built from TRBV30 and TRBJ2-2; possible D gene TRBD1, 5 bases. The sequenced sample was PBMCs. CDR3 residues: CAWSGITGELFF. The CDR3 nucleotides read TGTGCCTGGTCAGGGATTACCGGGGAGCTGTTTTTT.